Below are 9 T cell receptor beta chains sequenced from a single sample in a study of T-cell reconstitution after alpha-beta-depleted transplantation in children. Preparation of the TCRbeta library was carried out with unique molecular identifiers. TCRdb re-called the PCR reads through MiXCR, storing one row per CDR3 protein. The sample lists a few hundred thousand distinct CDR3 sequences, about 17% seen once, with less than 30% in the top ten. Sample: PBMCs, mostly from graft donor cells, taken 360 days after TCRalphabeta/CD19-depleted stem cell transplant. These TCRs come from a boy in the first two years of life who had a stem cell transplant for Wiskott-Aldrich syndrome, so the T cells may come from the graft donor.

The chain combines TRBV11-2 with TRBJ2-1; 16 nucleotides agree with TRBD2. Germline V gene lookup returns CDR1 SGHAT and CDR2 FQNNGV. The CDR3 is 16 residues long. Losses at the gene ends were 5 bases for V and 7 bases for J; bases not matched to a gene: 5. The CDR3 spells CASSKGLAGGPNEQFF. The DNA of the CDR3 is TGTGCCAGCAGCAAGGGACTAGCGGGGGGGCCGAATGAGCAGTTCTTC. Drawing the rest from reference TRBV11-2 and TRBJ2-1, the complete variable domain is EAGVAQSPRYKIIEKRQSVAFWCNPISGHATLYWYQQILGQGPKLLIQFQNNGVVDDSQLPKDRFSAERLKGVDSTLKIQPAKLEDSAVYLCASSKGLAGGPNEQFFGPGTRLTVL.

This clonotype was observed a handful of times. The V gene is TRBV7-9, the J gene TRBJ2-4; D assignment may be TRBD1 or TRBD2 (5 bases each). The germline CDR1 and CDR2 sequences are SEHNR and FQNEAQ (reference sequence). This CDR3 has 17 amino acids. Trimming left V 1 base short and J 0 bases short, with 13 bases between. The CDR3 DNA reads TGTGCCAGCAGCTTAGTAACCGGGGCCGGAGCCAAAAACATTCAGTACTTC. This translates into CASSLVTGAGAKNIQYF.

The J gene is TRBJ2-7, the V gene TRBV5-1; 9 positions agree with TRBD1. V trimming: 2 bases; J trimming: 3 bases; junction bases outside the gene matches: 6. The CDR3 has 15 amino acids. CDR1 and CDR2 (germline): SGHRS, YFSETQ. The CDR3 loop is CASSFTGTGFYEQYF. The DNA for the CDR3 is TGCGCCAGCAGCTTCACCGGGACAGGGTTCTACGAGCAGTACTTC.

This clonotype was counted only a few times. The J gene is TRBJ2-1, the V gene TRBV6-2 or TRBV6-3; D may be TRBD1 or TRBD2 (5 bases each). Germline loops: CDR1 MNHEY, CDR2 SVGEGT. CDR3 length: 17 amino acids. V lost 2 bases and J lost 0, with 14 bases in between. CDR3 nucleotides: TGTGCCAGCAGTTACCTTCAGGGAGTCCTCTCCTACAATGAGCAGTTCTTC. Translation gives CASSYLQGVLSYNEQFF.

The chain links TRBV2 to TRBJ2-4, with D possibly matching TRBD2 (6 bases). Per germline, CDR1 SNHLY and CDR2 FYNNEI. Trimming shortened V by 6 bases and J by 1 base, and 16 bases separated the two germline ends. CDR3 size: 16 residues. CDR3 amino acids: CASRGRRGDAKNIQYF. The CDR3 DNA sequence: TGTGCCAGCAGGGGACGGAGGGGCGATGCCAAAAACATTCAGTACTTC.

The V call is TRBV10-3, the J call TRBJ2-7; the match to TRBD2 covers 12 bases. V was pared by 10 bases and J by 5 bases, with 12 bases of the junction left unmatched. Looked up from germline, CDR1 is ENHRY and CDR2 is SYGVKD. The CDR3 runs 15 residues. The CDR3 loop reads CATTGLAGGPDEQYF. The CDR3 nucleotides are TGTGCCACCACCGGGCTAGCGGGGGGGCCCGACGAGCAGTACTTC.

This clonotype came up a few times. CDR3 nucleotides: TGTGCCAGCAGTTACGACAGGGGGCGGAGCTACACCTTC. Protein: CASSYDRGRSYTF. The chain carries TRBV12-3 or TRBV12-4 and TRBJ1-2; 10 nucleotides line up with TRBD1. Losses at the gene ends were 4 bases for V and 9 bases for J; bases not matched to a gene: 5. The CDR3 sequence is 13 residues long.

This clonotype was picked up a small number of times. As DNA, the CDR3 is TGCAGTGCTAGTCGGACAGGGGCGGACGAGCAGTACTTC. This codes for CSASRTGADEQYF. This chain connects TRBV20-1 to TRBJ2-7; 9 nucleotides agree with TRBD1. The germline V gene encodes CDR1 DFQATT and CDR2 SNEGSKA (reference sequence). Trimming removed 3 bases from V and 5 bases from J; junction bases left unmatched: 5. The CDR3 consists of 13 residues.

This clonotype turned up a few times. The J gene is TRBJ2-4, the V gene TRBV7-8, with D perhaps TRBD1 (5 bases). Trimming cost V 3 bases and J 2 bases, with 8 bases left between them. CDR3 length equals 14 residues. The germline V gene encodes CDR1 SGHVS and CDR2 FQNEAQ. CDR3 loop: CASSFRVTKNIQYF. The CDR3 region has the DNA TGTGCCAGCAGCTTCAGGGTTACCAAAAACATTCAGTACTTC.